This entry features one TCR beta chain sequence. In the original processing: It was from reference gene primer amplification that nucleated cell counts were estimated. The method was immunoSEQ multiplex PCR; TCRdb's version includes in-frame clones alone and lacks a portion of them. V, J and clone size were drawn from that table, and D and trimming were deduced from the DNA. The sample records a few hundred thousand clones, roughly 86% being singletons. This sample was included in a study of blood T cell repertoires in COVID-19. At the level of the study: In each case, the material was cDNA or gDNA derived from T cells, B-cell-depleted T cells, or PBMCs.

Germline-derived CDR1 and CDR2 are LNHDA and SQIVND (reference sequence). The trim removed 1 base at V and 4 bases at J, leaving 16 bases unmatched. This CDR3 is built from 18 residues. This receptor was obtained from a woman in her 30s with acute or convalescent COVID-19. The genes are TRBV19 and TRBJ2-7, with 7 bases identical to TRBD1. The sequencing input was peripheral blood. The DNA of the CDR3 is TGTGCCAGTAGTATAGCAGCGACAGGGACCAATTCCCTTTACGAGCAGTACTTC. It translates to CASSIAATGTNSLYEQYF.